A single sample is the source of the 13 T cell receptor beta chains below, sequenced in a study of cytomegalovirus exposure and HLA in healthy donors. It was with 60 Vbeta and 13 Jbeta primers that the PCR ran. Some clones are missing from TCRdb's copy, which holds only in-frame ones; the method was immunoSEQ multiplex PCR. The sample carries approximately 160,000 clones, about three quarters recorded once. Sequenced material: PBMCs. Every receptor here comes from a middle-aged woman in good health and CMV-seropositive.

This CDR3 reads CASSPRTGTEAFF. CDR3 nucleotide sequence: TGTGCCAGCAGTCCCCGGACAGGGACTGAAGCTTTCTTT. This chain connects TRBV6-5 to TRBJ1-1; TRBD1 matches 8 bases. The CDR3 runs 13 residues. The V gene end was trimmed by 5 bases and the J gene end by 5 bases; junction bases not matched to a gene: 4. In germline, CDR1 is MNHEY, CDR2 SVGAGI.

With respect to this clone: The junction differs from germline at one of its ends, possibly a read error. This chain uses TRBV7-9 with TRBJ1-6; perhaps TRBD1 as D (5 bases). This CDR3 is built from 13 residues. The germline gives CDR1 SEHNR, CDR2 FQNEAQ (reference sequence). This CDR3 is CSSSVITGSPLHF. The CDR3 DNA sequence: TGTTCCAGCAGCGTAATAACAGGTTCACCCCTCCACTTT.

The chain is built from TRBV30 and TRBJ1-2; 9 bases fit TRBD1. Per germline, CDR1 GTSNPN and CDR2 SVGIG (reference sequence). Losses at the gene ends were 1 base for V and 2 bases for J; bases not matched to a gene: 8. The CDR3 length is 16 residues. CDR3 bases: TGTGCCTGGAGTGATGTGCATGGGACAGGGAACTATGGCTACACCTTC. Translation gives CAWSDVHGTGNYGYTF.

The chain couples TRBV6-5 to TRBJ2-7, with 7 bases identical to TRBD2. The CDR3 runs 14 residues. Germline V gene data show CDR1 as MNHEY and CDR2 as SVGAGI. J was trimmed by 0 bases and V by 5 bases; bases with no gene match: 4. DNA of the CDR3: TGTGCCAGCAGTCCCGGGGGGAGCTCCTACGAGCAGTACTTC. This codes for CASSPGGSSYEQYF.

As DNA, the CDR3 is TGTGCCAGCACCGCCCGGGGGGGAACAGGAGAGACCCAGTACTTC. This encodes CASTARGGTGETQYF. This chain uses TRBV6-1 with TRBJ2-5; TRBD2 matches at 8 bases. This CDR3 has 15 residues. Germline lookup yields CDR1 MNHNS and CDR2 SASEGT. Trimming at V came to 7 bases and at J to 4 bases, leaving 11 bases not matched to a gene.

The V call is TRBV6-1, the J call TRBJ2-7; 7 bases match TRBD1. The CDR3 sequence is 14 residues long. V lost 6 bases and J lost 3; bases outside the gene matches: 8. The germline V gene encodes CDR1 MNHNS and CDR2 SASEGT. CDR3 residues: CASRTGSLNYEQYF. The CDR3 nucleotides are TGTGCCAGCAGGACAGGGTCCCTTAACTACGAGCAGTACTTC.

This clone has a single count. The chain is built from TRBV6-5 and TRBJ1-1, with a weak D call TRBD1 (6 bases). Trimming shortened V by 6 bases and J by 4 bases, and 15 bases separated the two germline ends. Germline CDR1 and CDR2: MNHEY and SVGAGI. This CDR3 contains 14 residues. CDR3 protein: CASRRQASGTEAFF. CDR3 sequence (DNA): TGTGCCAGCAGAAGACAGGCGTCCGGCACTGAAGCTTTCTTT.

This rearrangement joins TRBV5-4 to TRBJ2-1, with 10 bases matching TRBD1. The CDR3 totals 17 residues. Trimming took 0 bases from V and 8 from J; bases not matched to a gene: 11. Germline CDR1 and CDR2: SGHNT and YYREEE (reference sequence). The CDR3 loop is CASSLVGDRGRGHEQFF. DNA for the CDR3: TGTGCCAGCAGCTTGGTGGGAGACAGGGGGCGAGGCCATGAGCAGTTCTTC.

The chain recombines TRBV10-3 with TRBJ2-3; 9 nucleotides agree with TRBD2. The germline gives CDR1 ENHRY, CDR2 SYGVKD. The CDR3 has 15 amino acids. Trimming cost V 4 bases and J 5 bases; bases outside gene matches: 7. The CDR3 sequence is CAISGGGGAKDTQYF. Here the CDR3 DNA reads TGTGCCATCAGTGGTGGCGGGGGGGCCAAAGATACGCAGTATTTT.

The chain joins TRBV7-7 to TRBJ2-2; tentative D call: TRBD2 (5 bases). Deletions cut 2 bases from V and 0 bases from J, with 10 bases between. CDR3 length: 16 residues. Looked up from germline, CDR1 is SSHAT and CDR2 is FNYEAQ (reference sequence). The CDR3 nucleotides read TGTGCCAGCAGCTTAACTCTAGCAGCGAACACCGGGGAGCTGTTTTTT. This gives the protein CASSLTLAANTGELFF.

Written as DNA, the CDR3 is TGTGCCAGCAGCTTACTGGACGCGGGGCCGGGCTATGGCTACACCTTC. This gives the protein CASSLLDAGPGYGYTF. The chain combines TRBV7-7 with TRBJ1-2; perhaps TRBD1 as D (5 bases). This CDR3 is built from 16 residues. Germline V gives CDR1 SSHAT, CDR2 FNYEAQ (reference sequence). The ends were cut back, 2 bases at V and 4 bases at J, with 17 bases in the middle.

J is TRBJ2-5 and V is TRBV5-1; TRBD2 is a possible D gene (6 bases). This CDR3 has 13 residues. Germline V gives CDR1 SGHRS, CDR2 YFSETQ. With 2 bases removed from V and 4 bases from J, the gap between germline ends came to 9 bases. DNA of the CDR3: TGCGCCAGCAGCTTCGGGGGAGGAGAGACCCAGTACTTC. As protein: CASSFGGGETQYF. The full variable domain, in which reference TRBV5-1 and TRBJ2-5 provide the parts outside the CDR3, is KAGVTQTPRYLIKTRGQQVTLSCSPISGHRSVSWYQQTPGQGLQFLFEYFSETQRNKGNFPGRFSGRQFSNSRSEMNVSTLELGDSALYLCASSFGGGETQYFGPGTRLLVL.

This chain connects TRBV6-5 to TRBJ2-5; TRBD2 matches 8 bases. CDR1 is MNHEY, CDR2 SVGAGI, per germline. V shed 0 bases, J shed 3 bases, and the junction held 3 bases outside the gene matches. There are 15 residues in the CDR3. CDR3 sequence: CASSYSGGAEETQYF. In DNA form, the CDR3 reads TGTGCCAGCAGTTACTCCGGGGGGGCAGAAGAGACCCAGTACTTC.